This is a list of T cell receptor beta chains from one sample in a study of shared clonotypes between healthy human individuals. The repertoire was sequenced with immunoSEQ multiplex PCR; TCRdb's copy has only in-frame clones and lacks some. The sample has 2 million to 2.5 million clones, 85% to 95% seen once. Sequencing was performed on naive CD4+ T cells from PBMCs. These TCRs come from a man aged 18 to 30 in good health. Some clones in this sample may be carry-over from other donors' samples. Each CDR3 is given without its conserved first and last residue.

J	V	CDR3
TRBJ2-2	TRBV4-1	ASSRMRGSGELF
TRBJ2-1	TRBV6-1	ASSEAPGLGEQF
TRBJ1-4	TRBV11-3	ASSRRDRGAPTNEKLF
TRBJ1-3	TRBV19	ASSIIGQGGLSKGNTIY
TRBJ1-1	TRBV30	AGRGGTRNTEAF
TRBJ2-7	TRBV28	ASITGSSYEQY
TRBJ2-7	TRBV7-9	ASSPDIPREQY
TRBJ2-7	TRBV11-2	ASSPSRTGASYEQY
TRBJ2-1	TRBV7-3	ASSLTGNSYNEQF
TRBJ2-2	TRBV5-1	ASSLGREKAGELF
TRBJ2-7	TRBV12-5	ASGLTDLSGLAYEQY
TRBJ1-4	TRBV28	ASQGAALNEKLF
TRBJ1-2	TRBV2	ASSPGQKGGGYT
TRBJ2-3	TRBV9	ASSAGPGDTQY
TRBJ2-7	TRBV10-3	AIRPTGGYEQY
TRBJ1-1	TRBV5-4	ASSLGPRMATYTEAF
TRBJ2-2	TRBV2	ASKLSGNTGELF
TRBJ2-3	TRBV5-1	ASSSLTDTQY
TRBJ1-2	TRBV6-1	ASSEALGQGYGYT
TRBJ2-2	TRBV6-5	ASSYFWEGDTGELF
TRBJ2-7	TRBV5-1	ASSLVLGSYEQY
TRBJ2-7	TRBV5-6	ASIRSGSDPSYEQY